This T cell receptor (beta chain) was found in a study of shared clonotypes between healthy human individuals. Profiled with immunoSEQ multiplex PCR; TCRdb holds only in-frame clones, not every one. The sample includes about 2 million clones, about 95% of them seen just once. The naive CD8 subset, CD45RO-negative cells positively selected for CCR7, excluded terminally differentiated effector memory CD45RA+ cells. The sequenced material came from naive CD8+ T cells sorted from blood. This TCR was sampled from a man between 18 and 29 years old in good health.

CDR3 sequence (DNA): TGTGCCAGCAGTTTCTTTTCTAGCACAGATACGCAGTATTTT. Protein product: CASSFFSSTDTQYF. The chain links TRBV27 to TRBJ2-3; the D is unclear. The CDR3 has 14 amino acids. V was cut by 3 bases and J by 0 bases, with 7 bases left in between. Germline assignment: CDR1 MNHEY and CDR2 SMNVEV (reference sequence).